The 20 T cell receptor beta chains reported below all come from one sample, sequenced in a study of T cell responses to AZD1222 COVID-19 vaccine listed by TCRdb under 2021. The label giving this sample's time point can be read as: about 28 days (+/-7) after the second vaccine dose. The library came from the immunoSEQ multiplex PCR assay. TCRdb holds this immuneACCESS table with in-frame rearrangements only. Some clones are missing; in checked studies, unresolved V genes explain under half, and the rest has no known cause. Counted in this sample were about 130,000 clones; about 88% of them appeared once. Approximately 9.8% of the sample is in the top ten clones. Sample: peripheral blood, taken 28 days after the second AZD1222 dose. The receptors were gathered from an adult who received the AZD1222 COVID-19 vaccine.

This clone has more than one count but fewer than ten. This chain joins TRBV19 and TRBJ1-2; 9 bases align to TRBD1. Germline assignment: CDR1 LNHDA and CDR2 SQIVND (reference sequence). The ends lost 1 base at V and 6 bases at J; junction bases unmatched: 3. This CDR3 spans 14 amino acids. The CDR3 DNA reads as TGTGCCAGTAGTATAGTTGGGACAGGGAATGGCTACACCTTC. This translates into CASSIVGTGNGYTF. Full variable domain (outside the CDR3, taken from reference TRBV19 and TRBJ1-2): DGGITQSPKYLFRKEGQNVTLSCEQNLNHDAMYWYRQDPGQGLRLIYYSQIVNDFQKGDIAEGYSVSREKKESFPLTVTSAQKNPTAFYLCASSIVGTGNGYTFGSGTRLTVV.

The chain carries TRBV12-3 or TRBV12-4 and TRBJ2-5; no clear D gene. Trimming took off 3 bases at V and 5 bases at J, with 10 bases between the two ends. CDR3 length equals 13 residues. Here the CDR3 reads CASSFDSGETQYF. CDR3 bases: TGTGCCAGCAGTTTCGATAGTGGTGAGACCCAGTACTTC.

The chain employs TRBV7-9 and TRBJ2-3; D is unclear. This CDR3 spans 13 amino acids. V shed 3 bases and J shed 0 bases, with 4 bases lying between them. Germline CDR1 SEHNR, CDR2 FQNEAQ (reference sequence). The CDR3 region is CASSLSSTDTQYF. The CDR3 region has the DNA TGTGCCAGCAGCTTGAGTAGCACAGATACGCAGTATTTT.

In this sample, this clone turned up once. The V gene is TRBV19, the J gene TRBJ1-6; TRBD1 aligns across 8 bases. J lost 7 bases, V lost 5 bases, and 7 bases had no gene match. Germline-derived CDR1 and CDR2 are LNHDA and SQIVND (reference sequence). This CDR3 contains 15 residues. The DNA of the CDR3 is TGTGCCAGTAGTTTATCAGGACAGGGAAATTCACCCCTCCACTTT. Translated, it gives CASSLSGQGNSPLHF.

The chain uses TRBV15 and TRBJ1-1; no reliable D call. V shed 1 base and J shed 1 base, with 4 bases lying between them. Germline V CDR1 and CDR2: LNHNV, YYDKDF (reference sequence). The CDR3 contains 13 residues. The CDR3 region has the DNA TGTGCCACCAGCAGAGGGGCGAACACTGAAGCTTTCTTT. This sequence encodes CATSRGANTEAFF.

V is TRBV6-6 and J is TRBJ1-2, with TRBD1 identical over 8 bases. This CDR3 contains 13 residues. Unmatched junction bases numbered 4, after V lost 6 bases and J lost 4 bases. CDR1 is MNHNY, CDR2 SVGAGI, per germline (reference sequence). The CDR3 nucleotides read TGTGCCAGCAGGGGGACAGGCGCCTATGGCTACACCTTC. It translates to CASRGTGAYGYTF.

The CDR3 protein is CASSEPQGATEAFF. CDR3 DNA sequence: TGTGCCAGCAGTGAACCCCAGGGGGCTACTGAAGCTTTCTTT. The J gene is TRBJ1-1, the V gene TRBV6-1, with 8 bases lining up with TRBD1. The CDR3 loop spans 14 amino acids. The germline V gene has CDR1 MNHNS and CDR2 SASEGT. Germline trimming cut 2 bases from V and 5 bases from J; bases unmatched to any gene: 4.

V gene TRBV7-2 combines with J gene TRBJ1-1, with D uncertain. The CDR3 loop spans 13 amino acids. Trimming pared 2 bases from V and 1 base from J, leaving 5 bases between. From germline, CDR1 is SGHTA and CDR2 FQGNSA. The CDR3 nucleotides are TGTGCCAGCAGCTTATTTGAGAACACTGAAGCTTTCTTT. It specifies CASSLFENTEAFF.

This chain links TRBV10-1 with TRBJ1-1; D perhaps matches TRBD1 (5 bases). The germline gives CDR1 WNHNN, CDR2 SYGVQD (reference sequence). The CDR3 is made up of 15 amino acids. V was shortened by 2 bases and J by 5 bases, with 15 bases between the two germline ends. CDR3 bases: TGCGCCAGCAGTGAGGGGACCCGTGGGGGTACTGAAGCTTTCTTT. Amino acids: CASSEGTRGGTEAFF.

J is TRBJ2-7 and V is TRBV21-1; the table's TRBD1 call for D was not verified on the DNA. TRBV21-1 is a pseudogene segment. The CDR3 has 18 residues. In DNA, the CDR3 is TGTGCCAGCAGCAAAGAGGGGACAGGGGATTTCGCTAACTACGAGCAGTACTTC. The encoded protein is CASSKEGTGDFANYEQYF.

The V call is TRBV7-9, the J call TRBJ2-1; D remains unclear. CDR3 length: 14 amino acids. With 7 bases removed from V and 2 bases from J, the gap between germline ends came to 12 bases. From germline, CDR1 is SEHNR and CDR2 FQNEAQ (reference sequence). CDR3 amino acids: CASKGPPAYNEQFF. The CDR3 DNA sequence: TGTGCCAGCAAGGGTCCCCCAGCCTACAATGAGCAGTTCTTC.

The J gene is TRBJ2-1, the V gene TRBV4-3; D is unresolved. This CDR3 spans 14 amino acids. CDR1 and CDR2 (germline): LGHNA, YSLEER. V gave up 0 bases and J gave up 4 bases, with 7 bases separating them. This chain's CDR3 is CASSQDRRYNEQFF. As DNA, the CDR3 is TGCGCCAGCAGCCAAGATCGAAGGTACAATGAGCAGTTCTTC.

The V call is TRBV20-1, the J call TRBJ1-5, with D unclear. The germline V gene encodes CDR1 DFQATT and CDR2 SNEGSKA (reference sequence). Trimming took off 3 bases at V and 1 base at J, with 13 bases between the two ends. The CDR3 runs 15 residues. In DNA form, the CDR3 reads TGCAGTGCTAGTACGGCCGAAAGAAGCAATCAGCCCCAGCATTTT. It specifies CSASTAERSNQPQHF.

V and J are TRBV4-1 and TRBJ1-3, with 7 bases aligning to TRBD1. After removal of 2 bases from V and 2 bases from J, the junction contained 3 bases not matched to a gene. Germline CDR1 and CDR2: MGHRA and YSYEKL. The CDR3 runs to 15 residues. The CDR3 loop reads CASSQRQGAGNTIYF. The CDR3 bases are TGCGCCAGCAGCCAACGACAGGGTGCTGGAAACACCATATATTTT.

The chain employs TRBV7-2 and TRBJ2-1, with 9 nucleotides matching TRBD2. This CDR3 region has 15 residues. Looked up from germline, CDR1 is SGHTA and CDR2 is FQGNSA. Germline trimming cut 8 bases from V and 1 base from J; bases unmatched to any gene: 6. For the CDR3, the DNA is TGTGCCAGCGGCTCTACTAGCGGGTCCTACAATGAGCAGTTCTTC. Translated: CASGSTSGSYNEQFF.

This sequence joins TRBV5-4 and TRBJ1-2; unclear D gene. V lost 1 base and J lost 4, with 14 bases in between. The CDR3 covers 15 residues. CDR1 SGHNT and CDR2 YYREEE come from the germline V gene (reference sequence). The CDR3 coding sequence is TGTGCCAGCAGCTTGATCCAGGTCGAGCCCTATGGCTACACCTTC. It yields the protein CASSLIQVEPYGYTF.

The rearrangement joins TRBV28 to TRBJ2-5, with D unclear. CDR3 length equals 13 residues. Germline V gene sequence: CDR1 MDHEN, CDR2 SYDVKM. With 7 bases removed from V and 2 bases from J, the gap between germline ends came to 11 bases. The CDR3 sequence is CASIKGGQETQYF. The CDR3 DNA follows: TGTGCCAGCATCAAGGGTGGTCAAGAGACCCAGTACTTC.

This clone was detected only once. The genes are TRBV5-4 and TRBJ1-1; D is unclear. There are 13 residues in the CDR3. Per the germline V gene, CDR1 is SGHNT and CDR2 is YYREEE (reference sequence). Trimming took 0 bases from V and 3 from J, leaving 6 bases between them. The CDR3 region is CASSLEADTEAFF. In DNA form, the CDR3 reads TGTGCCAGCAGCTTGGAGGCGGACACTGAAGCTTTCTTT.

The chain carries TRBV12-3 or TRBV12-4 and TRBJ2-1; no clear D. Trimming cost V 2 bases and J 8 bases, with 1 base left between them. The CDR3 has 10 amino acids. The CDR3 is CASSLYEQFF. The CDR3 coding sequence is TGTGCCAGCAGTTTATATGAGCAGTTCTTC.

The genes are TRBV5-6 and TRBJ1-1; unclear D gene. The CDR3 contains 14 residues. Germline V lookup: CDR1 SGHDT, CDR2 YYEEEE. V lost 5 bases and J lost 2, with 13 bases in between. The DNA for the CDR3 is TGTGCCAGCAGACTCGGTCGGGGAAACACTGAAGCTTTCTTT. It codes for CASRLGRGNTEAFF.